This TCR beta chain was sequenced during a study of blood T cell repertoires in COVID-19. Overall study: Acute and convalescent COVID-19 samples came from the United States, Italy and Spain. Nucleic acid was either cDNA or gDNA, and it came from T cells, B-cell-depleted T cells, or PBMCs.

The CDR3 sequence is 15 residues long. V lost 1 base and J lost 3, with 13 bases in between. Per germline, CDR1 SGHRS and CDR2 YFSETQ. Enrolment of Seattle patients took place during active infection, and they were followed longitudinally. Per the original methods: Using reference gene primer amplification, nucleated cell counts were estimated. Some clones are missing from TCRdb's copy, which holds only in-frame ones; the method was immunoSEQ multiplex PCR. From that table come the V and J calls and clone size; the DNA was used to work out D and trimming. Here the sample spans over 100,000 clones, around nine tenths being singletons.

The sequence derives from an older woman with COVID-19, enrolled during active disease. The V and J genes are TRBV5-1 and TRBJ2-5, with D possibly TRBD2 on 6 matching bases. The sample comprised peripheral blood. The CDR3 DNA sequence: TGCGCCAGCAGCTTGTTGTCCGGGGGAAAAGAGACCCAGTACTTC. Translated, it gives CASSLLSGGKETQYF.